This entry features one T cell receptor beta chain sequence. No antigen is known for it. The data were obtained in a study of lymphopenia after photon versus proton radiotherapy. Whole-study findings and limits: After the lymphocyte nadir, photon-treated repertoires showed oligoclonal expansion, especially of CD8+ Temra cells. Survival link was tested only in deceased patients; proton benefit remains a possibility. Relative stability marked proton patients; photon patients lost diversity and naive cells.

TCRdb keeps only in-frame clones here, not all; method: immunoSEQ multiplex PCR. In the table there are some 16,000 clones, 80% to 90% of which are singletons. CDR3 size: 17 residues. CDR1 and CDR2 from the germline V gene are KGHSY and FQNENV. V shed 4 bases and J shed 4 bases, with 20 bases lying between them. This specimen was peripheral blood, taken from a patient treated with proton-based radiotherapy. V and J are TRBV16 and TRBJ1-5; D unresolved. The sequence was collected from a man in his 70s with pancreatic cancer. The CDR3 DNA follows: TGTGCCAGCAGCCCCTCAACCATGTGGGGTCGGAATCAGCCCCAGCATTTT. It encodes CASSPSTMWGRNQPQHF.